This is a list of T cell receptor beta chains from one sample in a study of tumor and adjacent non-tumor tissue in lung cancer. Each CDR3 protein gets one entry after TCRdb re-called the multiplex PCR reads with MiXCR. The sample holds 200,000 to 250,000 distinct CDR3 sequences, about two thirds seen once. The sample was lung tumor tissue. These receptor sequences come from a man in his sixties with non-small cell lung cancer. Both conserved end residues are part of each CDR3. D genes are given only for firm matches. Some rows have no size entry. The others give once, few or many, or a class for an expanded clone.

-	TRBV6-1	TRBJ1-5	-	TGTGCCAGCAGTGCGATGAGGGCTGGCAATCAGCCCCATCATTTT	CASSAMRAGNQPHHF
TRBD1	TRBV12-3/TRBV12-4	TRBJ2-5	once	TGTGCCAGCTGTCCGCGACAGGGTCGGCGGGAGACCCAGTACTTC	CASCPRQGRRETQYF
TRBD2	TRBV5-1	TRBJ2-7	-	TGCGCCAGCAGCTGGAGGGGACTAGCGGGAGTCGGTCCTTCGTACGAGCAGTACTTC	CASSWRGLAGVGPSYEQYF
TRBD1	TRBV4-2	TRBJ2-3	-	TGTGTCAGCAGCCGAGAAAGGGGACAGGGCCGTGGTACGCAGTATTTT	CVSSRERGQGRGTQYF
-	TRBV20-1	TRBJ2-5	-	TGCAGTACGCATGCGGGTGGAGAGACCCAGTACTTC	CSTHAGGETQYF
-	TRBV1	TRBJ2-7	-	TGCACCAGCAGCGGGGTCCGCTACGAGCAGTACTTC	CTSSGVRYEQYF
-	TRBV4-1	TRBJ2-1	-	TGCGCCAGCAGCGAAGAGTACCGGGGGAGCTCCTACAATGAGCAGTTCTTC	CASSEEYRGSSYNEQFF
-	TRBV12-3/TRBV12-4	TRBJ1-2	-	TGTGCCAGCAGCCGGTATGAGACAGGAGGAAATGTCTACACCTTC	CASSRYETGGNVYTF
-	TRBV5-1	TRBJ2-3	-	TGCGCCAGCAGCTGGACTGGTGGCGGGGGCCGAGCAGATACGCAGTATTTC	CASSWTGGGGRADTQYF
-	TRBV11-2	TRBJ1-5	-	TGTGCCAGCAGCTTAGATCAGGGTCAGTCCCAGCAATTT	CASSLDQGQSQQF
-	TRBV11-2	TRBJ2-3	-	TGTGCCAGCAACTTAATTAGTTCCGTCGATACGCAGTATTTT	CASNLISSVDTQYF